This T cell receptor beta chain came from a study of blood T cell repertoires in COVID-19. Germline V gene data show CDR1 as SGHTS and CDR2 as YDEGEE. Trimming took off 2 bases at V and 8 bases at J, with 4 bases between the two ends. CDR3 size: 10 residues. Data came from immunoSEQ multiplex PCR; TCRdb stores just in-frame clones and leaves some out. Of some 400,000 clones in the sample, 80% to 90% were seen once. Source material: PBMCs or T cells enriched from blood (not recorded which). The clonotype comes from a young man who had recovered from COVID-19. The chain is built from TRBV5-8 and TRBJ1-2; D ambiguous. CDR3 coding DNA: TGTGCCAGCAGCTTCAGGGGCTACACCTTC. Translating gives CASSFRGYTF. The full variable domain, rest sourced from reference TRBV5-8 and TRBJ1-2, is EAGVTQSPTHLIKTRGQQATLRCSPISGHTSVYWYQQALGLGLQFLLWYDEGEERNRGNFPPRFSGRQFPNYSSELNVNALELEDSALYLCASSFRGYTFGSGTRLTVV.